The 15 T cell receptor beta chains below all came from one sample that was sequenced in a study of shared clonotypes between healthy human individuals. The data were produced by immunoSEQ multiplex PCR, yet TCRdb's version contains in-frame clones alone and is incomplete. The sample includes about 1.5 million clones, over 95% of them seen just once. The sequencing input was naive CD4+ T cells sorted from blood. The subset denotes: CD45RA+ positively selected. These receptors came from a man aged 25 to 40 in good health.

The CDR3 region has the DNA TGCGCCAGCAGCTTGGGTCCCGGAGGAACAAACACTGAAGCTTTCTTT. Its protein is CASSLGPGGTNTEAFF. This sequence joins TRBV5-1 and TRBJ1-1; D uncertain. Trimming shortened V by 0 bases and J by 2 bases, and 14 bases separated the two germline ends. The CDR3 loop spans 16 amino acids. Germline V gene lookup returns CDR1 SGHRS and CDR2 YFSETQ.

This chain links TRBV7-3 with TRBJ2-1; TRBD1 matches 10 bases. Germline CDR1 and CDR2: SGHTA and FQGTGA. V dropped 3 bases and J dropped 6; count of bases not matched to a gene: 5. The CDR3 spans 15 residues. CDR3 in DNA: TGTGCCAGCAGCTTGGGCGGGACAGGGGTCAATGAGCAGTTCTTC. Its translation is CASSLGGTGVNEQFF.

The chain combines TRBV5-5 with TRBJ2-3; D is perhaps TRBD2 (5 bases). Germline V gene sequence: CDR1 SGHKS, CDR2 YYEKEE (reference sequence). The V gene lost 5 bases and the J gene lost 5 bases, with 15 bases spanning the gap. This CDR3 has 14 amino acids. The CDR3 DNA reads as TGTGCCAGCAGACCCGAGCTTCGGGGAGATACGCAGTATTTT. It is translated as CASRPELRGDTQYF.

The chain links TRBV10-3 to TRBJ2-7; no definite D call. Trimming shortened V by 6 bases and J by 6 bases, and 9 bases separated the two germline ends. Germline loops: CDR1 ENHRY, CDR2 SYGVKD. The length of the CDR3 is 11 residues. The CDR3 here is CAIRGPGEQYF. The CDR3 region has the DNA TGTGCCATCAGAGGGCCGGGCGAGCAGTACTTC.

The chain carries TRBV7-2 and TRBJ1-4; D unclear. The germline V gene has CDR1 SGHTA and CDR2 FQGNSA. This CDR3 is built from 13 residues. Trimming took 5 bases from V and 8 from J, leaving 12 bases between them. CDR3 in amino acids: CASSQVHGEKLFF. The DNA for the CDR3 is TGTGCCAGCAGCCAGGTTCATGGGGAAAAACTGTTTTTT.

The chain couples TRBV9 to TRBJ2-2; D assignment may be TRBD1 or TRBD2 (5 bases each). Germline CDR1 reads SGDLS; CDR2 reads YYNGEE. There are 16 residues in the CDR3. Trimming removed 0 bases from V and 6 bases from J, with 15 bases in between. In nucleotides, the CDR3 is TGTGCCAGCAGCGTAGCTGAAGGCAGGGACGCCGGGGAGCTGTTTTTT. Its protein is CASSVAEGRDAGELFF.

The chain combines TRBV6-1 with TRBJ1-1; unclear D gene. This CDR3 region has 15 residues. The germline gives CDR1 MNHNS, CDR2 SASEGT. Trimming took 5 bases from V and 0 from J, leaving 13 bases between them. CDR3 sequence (DNA): TGTGCCAGCAGTTTAGTGGGAAGGGTGAACACTGAAGCTTTCTTT. Its protein product is CASSLVGRVNTEAFF.

This chain joins TRBV10-1 and TRBJ2-3, with 15 bases lining up with TRBD2. Per germline, CDR1 WNHNN and CDR2 SYGVQD (reference sequence). The CDR3 runs 14 residues. J lost 13 bases, V lost 3 bases, and 5 bases had no gene match. The CDR3 loop reads CASSEGLAGGPKYF. For the CDR3, the DNA is TGCGCCAGCAGTGAAGGACTAGCGGGAGGGCCGAAGTATTTT.

In DNA form, the CDR3 reads TGTGCCAGCAGCGACCGGACAGGGTACACCGGGGAGCTGTTTTTT. Protein product: CASSDRTGYTGELFF. V is TRBV14 and J is TRBJ2-2; 8 bases map to TRBD1. V gave up 5 bases and J gave up 3 bases; unmatched junction bases: 5. The length of the CDR3 is 15 residues. CDR1 is SGHDN, CDR2 FVKESK, per germline.

The chain uses TRBV15 and TRBJ1-3; 10 bases agree with TRBD1. The length of the CDR3 is 16 residues. Germline CDR1 and CDR2: LNHNV and YYDKDF (reference sequence). V trimming: 1 base; J trimming: 4 bases; junction bases outside the gene matches: 4. The CDR3 here is CATSRGQGARGNTIYF. DNA of the CDR3: TGTGCCACCAGCAGAGGACAGGGGGCGCGAGGAAACACCATATATTTT.

The chain uses TRBV10-1 and TRBJ1-5; D may be TRBD1 (5 bases). V gave up 11 bases and J gave up 4 bases, with 9 bases separating them. The V gene's germline CDR1 is WNHNN and CDR2 SYGVQD (reference sequence). The CDR3 has 11 residues. The CDR3 DNA reads as TGCGCCGTCCCAGGGAATCAGCCCCAGCATTTT. Protein: CAVPGNQPQHF.

This chain links TRBV29-1 with TRBJ1-1; possible D gene TRBD1, 6 bases. Per germline, CDR1 SQVTM and CDR2 ANQGSEA. The CDR3 has 14 amino acids. Trimming shortened V by 4 bases and J by 0 bases, and 12 bases separated the two germline ends. CDR3 coding DNA: TGCAGCGTTGTGGCAGGGGAAATGAACACTGAAGCTTTCTTT. Protein product: CSVVAGEMNTEAFF.

This chain connects TRBV2 to TRBJ2-4; TRBD1 matches 12 bases. Trimming at V came to 6 bases and at J to 4 bases, leaving 7 bases not matched to a gene. CDR1 is SNHLY, CDR2 FYNNEI, per germline. The CDR3 runs to 16 residues. CDR3 sequence reads: CASRAGTGGAKNIQYF. The DNA for the CDR3 is TGTGCCAGCAGGGCCGGGACAGGGGGCGCGAAAAACATTCAGTACTTC.

The chain employs TRBV5-1 and TRBJ2-5; TRBD1 is a possible D gene (5 bases). Germline CDR1 reads SGHRS; CDR2 reads YFSETQ. V lost 4 bases to trimming and J lost 2 bases, with 6 bases between them. The CDR3 contains 12 residues. The CDR3 spells CASSQGQETQYF. CDR3 in DNA: TGCGCCAGCAGCCAGGGACAAGAGACCCAGTACTTC.

This rearrangement joins TRBV10-3 to TRBJ2-2; D may match TRBD1 or TRBD2 (5 bases each). Germline assignment: CDR1 ENHRY and CDR2 SYGVKD. This CDR3 is built from 16 residues. The V end was cut by 3 bases, the J end by 7 bases, with 18 bases between. The CDR3 DNA is TGTGCCATCAGTGAAGGGGAAGGGAGACGGGGCGGGGAGCTGTTTTTT. This codes for CAISEGEGRRGGELFF.